This entry lists 21 T cell receptor beta chains sequenced from one sample in a study of patients and donors after allogeneic stem cell transplantation. TCRdb reanalysed the RT-PCR reads using MiXCR and keeps one entry per CDR3 protein. The data hold about 410,000 distinct CDR3 sequences, with more than 15% observed a single time. Sample: blood, either unsorted or a sorted T cell fraction (not recorded which). The receptors derive from a human donor who was either an allogeneic HSCT recipient or a stem cell or donor lymphocyte infusion donor (not recorded which). It is not recorded whose cells these are; they may come from a transplant donor.

This clonotype occurred a few times. The rearrangement links TRBV5-5 to TRBJ2-1; 7 nucleotides align to TRBD2. CDR1 SGHKS and CDR2 YYEKEE come from the germline V gene (reference sequence). This CDR3 spans 18 amino acids. V shed 0 bases and J 0 bases; nucleotides not matched to a gene: 9. CDR3 DNA sequence: TGTGCCAGCAGCTTGGCCAATCTAGCGGTGAGCTCCTACAATGAGCAGTTCTTC. It yields the protein CASSLANLAVSSYNEQFF.

The chain is built from TRBV12-3 or TRBV12-4 and TRBJ1-2; no definite D call. The ends were cut back, 7 bases at V and 6 bases at J, with 9 bases in the middle. The CDR3 is 11 residues long. The CDR3 is CASKRRDGYTF. The CDR3 nucleotides are TGTGCCAGCAAGCGGAGAGATGGCTACACCTTC.

The chain has TRBV11-2 and TRBJ1-1, with D uncertain. Trimming removed 1 base from V and 6 bases from J, with 15 bases in between. The germline CDR1 and CDR2 sequences are SGHAT and FQNNGV. The CDR3 length is 15 residues. The CDR3 nucleotides are TGTGCCAGCAGCTTAGTTCCAGAGGTTCGCGCTGAAGCTTTCTTT. This gives the protein CASSLVPEVRAEAFF.

At least ten counts were recorded for this clonotype. CDR3 in amino acids: CASSYGPVYEQYF. Here the CDR3 DNA reads TGTGCCAGCAGCTACGGACCGGTCTACGAGCAGTACTTC. The chain combines TRBV12-3 or TRBV12-4 with TRBJ2-7, with D unclear. The CDR3 is 13 amino acids. Trimming cost V 6 bases and J 3 bases, with 12 bases left between them.

CDR3 DNA: TGTGCCAGCAGGGAGGGCGGGAGCAATCAGCCCCAGCATTTT. Translated, it gives CASREGGSNQPQHF. The chain recombines TRBV6-1 with TRBJ1-5, with unresolved D. This CDR3 contains 14 residues. The V end lost 6 bases, the J end lost 1 base, and 10 bases lay between the germline ends. Germline CDR1 is MNHNS and CDR2 is SASEGT.

The V call is TRBV5-1, the J call TRBJ2-1; TRBD2 matches 9 bases. The CDR3 contains 17 residues. V dropped 0 bases and J dropped 1; count of bases not matched to a gene: 5. Looked up from germline, CDR1 is SGHRS and CDR2 is YFSETQ. This CDR3 reads CASSLGGGAVSYNEQFF. The CDR3 bases are TGCGCCAGCAGCTTGGGCGGGGGGGCCGTGTCCTACAATGAGCAGTTCTTC.

The rearrangement links TRBV9 to TRBJ2-7, with D hard to call. Trimming cost V 0 bases and J 3 bases, with 4 bases left between them. CDR3 length: 12 amino acids. The germline V gene has CDR1 SGDLS and CDR2 YYNGEE. The CDR3 loop reads CASSVADYEQYF. The CDR3 bases are TGTGCCAGCAGCGTAGCGGACTACGAGCAGTACTTC.

This clonotype was picked up many times. The V call is TRBV5-1, the J call TRBJ2-1, with 9 bases matching TRBD2. Trimming at V came to 2 bases and at J to 5 bases, leaving 8 bases not matched to a gene. The CDR3 is 16 amino acids. From germline, CDR1 is SGHRS and CDR2 YFSETQ. The CDR3 is CASSLPAGGGHNEQFF. CDR3 coding DNA: TGCGCCAGCAGCTTACCTGCGGGAGGGGGACACAATGAGCAGTTCTTC.

Many counts were recorded for this clonotype. CDR3 sequence: CAIRSDSRGREQYF. The CDR3 bases are TGTGCCATCAGATCAGATAGCAGGGGAAGGGAGCAGTACTTC. This chain joins TRBV10-3 and TRBJ2-7, with TRBD1 as a possible D gene (6 bases). Germline loops: CDR1 ENHRY, CDR2 SYGVKD. The CDR3 length is 14 residues. V lost 6 bases, J lost 7 bases, and 19 bases lay in between.

The table lists this clonotype with many counts. V usage is TRBV5-1 and J usage is TRBJ1-2; 9 bases align to TRBD1. V lost 1 base and J lost 6; bases outside the gene matches: 7. Germline CDR1 reads SGHRS; CDR2 reads YFSETQ. The CDR3 spans 15 residues. Written as DNA, the CDR3 is TGCGCCAGCAGCTTGAACAGGGGGCGCGAGAATGGCTACACCTTC. It is translated as CASSLNRGRENGYTF.

This clonotype was observed at least ten times. The chain uses TRBV7-9 and TRBJ2-7; the match to TRBD2 covers 9 bases. J lost 0 bases, V lost 4 bases, and 7 bases had no gene match. The CDR3 covers 16 residues. Germline loops: CDR1 SEHNR, CDR2 FQNEAQ (reference sequence). Here the CDR3 reads CASSWAASGISYEQYF. The CDR3 DNA reads as TGTGCCAGCAGCTGGGCGGCTAGCGGGATCTCCTACGAGCAGTACTTC. Supplemented by reference TRBV7-9 and TRBJ2-7, the full variable domain reads DTGVSQNPRHKITKRGQNVTFRCDPISEHNRLYWYRQTLGQGPEFLTYFQNEAQLEKSRLLSDRFSAERPKGSFSTLEIQRTEQGDSAMYLCASSWAASGISYEQYFGPGTRLTVT.

Only a few counts were recorded for this clonotype. This rearrangement joins TRBV9 to TRBJ2-5; D is possibly TRBD1 (5 bases). Trimming removed 0 bases at V and 7 bases at J, with 10 bases between. The CDR3 consists of 13 residues. CDR1 is SGDLS, CDR2 YYNGEE, per germline. The CDR3 DNA reads TGTGCCAGCAGCGTAGGGGGCGCAGGGACCCAGTACTTC. It specifies CASSVGGAGTQYF.

This clonotype was counted only a few times. This chain connects TRBV21-1 to TRBJ1-6. TRBV21-1 corresponds to a pseudogene. This CDR3 region has 18 residues. CDR3 protein: CASSKVKGRSSYNSPLHF. The CDR3 nucleotides read TGTGCCAGCAGCAAAGTAAAGGGCAGAAGCTCCTATAATTCACCCCTCCACTTT.

This chain connects TRBV19 to TRBJ2-7; TRBD2 matches at 7 bases. This CDR3 has 15 amino acids. J gave up 5 bases and V 2 bases, and 9 bases lay outside the gene matches. CDR1 and CDR2 (germline): LNHDA, SQIVND (reference sequence). CDR3 nucleotides: TGTGCCAGTAGTATAAATCCCGCGGGGGTCCACGAGCAGTACTTC. This gives the protein CASSINPAGVHEQYF.

This rearrangement joins TRBV20-1 to TRBJ1-4; possible D gene TRBD1, 6 bases. CDR1 is DFQATT and CDR2 is SNEGSKA in the germline V gene (reference sequence). The CDR3 has 13 amino acids. V lost 6 bases to trimming and J lost 1 base, with 9 bases between them. CDR3 nucleotide sequence: TGCAGTGCCATGACAGGAACTAATGAAAAACTGTTTTTT. This translates into CSAMTGTNEKLFF.

This clonotype has a handful of counts. V gene TRBV12-3 or TRBV12-4 combines with J gene TRBJ1-1, with 10 bases identical to TRBD1. The CDR3 has 17 amino acids. V dropped 3 bases and J dropped 5; count of bases not matched to a gene: 12. In DNA, the CDR3 is TGTGCCAGCAGTTTTCGCTTGGGACAGGGGAGGAAGACTGAAGCTTTCTTT. This encodes CASSFRLGQGRKTEAFF.

V usage is TRBV20-1 and J usage is TRBJ1-1; no firm D call. The length of the CDR3 is 11 residues. Per germline, CDR1 DFQATT and CDR2 SNEGSKA (reference sequence). V lost 4 bases to trimming and J lost 8 bases, with 11 bases between them. CDR3 DNA: TGCAGTGCTAACTCTAAACGGGAAGCTTTCTTT. Translating it yields CSANSKREAFF.

This sequence joins TRBV5-1 and TRBJ1-2; weak D call: TRBD1 (5 bases). V gave up 0 bases and J gave up 1 base, with 16 bases separating them. This CDR3 is 17 amino acids long. Germline V gene data show CDR1 as SGHRS and CDR2 as YFSETQ. Written as DNA, the CDR3 is TGCGCCAGCAGCTTGGGTACAGGACGGATATATAACTATGGCTACACCTTC. Translation gives CASSLGTGRIYNYGYTF.

The chain links TRBV3-1 to TRBJ2-1; tentatively, D is TRBD2 (5 bases). V lost 1 base, J lost 9 bases, and 16 bases lay in between. The CDR3 runs to 15 residues. Looked up from germline, CDR1 is LGHDT and CDR2 is YNNKEL (reference sequence). This CDR3 reads CASSQGGILGGEQFF. The CDR3 nucleotides are TGTGCCAGCAGCCAAGGAGGGATACTAGGAGGTGAGCAGTTCTTC.

The chain uses TRBV6-1 and TRBJ2-2, with a weak D call TRBD2 (5 bases). CDR1 is MNHNS and CDR2 is SASEGT in the germline V gene. This CDR3 is built from 14 residues. V shed 1 base and J shed 6 bases, with 9 bases lying between them. The CDR3 loop is CASSEGLASGELFF. The CDR3 nucleotides are TGTGCCAGCAGTGAAGGGCTAGCCTCCGGGGAGCTGTTTTTT.

This clonotype was seen more than once but under ten times. The chain links TRBV12-3 or TRBV12-4 to TRBJ1-2; 9 nucleotides agree with TRBD1. The CDR3 runs 18 residues. J was trimmed by 4 bases and V by 6 bases; bases with no gene match: 18. CDR3 nucleotide sequence: TGTGCCAGCAGGCCATTTCCGGGACAGGGCAAGAGCACCTATGGCTACACCTTC. This sequence encodes CASRPFPGQGKSTYGYTF.